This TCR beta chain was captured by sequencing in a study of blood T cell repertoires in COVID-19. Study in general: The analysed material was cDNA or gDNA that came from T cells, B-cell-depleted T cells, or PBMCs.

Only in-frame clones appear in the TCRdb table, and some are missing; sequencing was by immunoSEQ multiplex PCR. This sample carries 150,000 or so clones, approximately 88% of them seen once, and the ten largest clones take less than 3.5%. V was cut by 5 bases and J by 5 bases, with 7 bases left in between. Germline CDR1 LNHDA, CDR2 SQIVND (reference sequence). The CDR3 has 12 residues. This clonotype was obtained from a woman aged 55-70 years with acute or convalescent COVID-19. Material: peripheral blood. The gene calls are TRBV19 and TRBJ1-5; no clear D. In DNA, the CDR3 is TGTGCCAGTAGTGCCCGGGATCAGCCCCAGCATTTT. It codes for CASSARDQPQHF.